The 10 T cell receptor beta chains reported below all come from one sample, sequenced in a study of CD8+ T cells in alopecia areata. Reverse transcribed after extraction, RNA yielded cDNA as the sequencing template. Assay: immunoSEQ multiplex PCR; the TCRdb copy retains only in-frame clones and omits some. This table holds around 34,000 clones, around three fifths found once. Material for sequencing was NKG2D-high CD8+ T cells sorted from blood. The receptor source for this set is a human donor with alopecia areata.

The chain combines TRBV18 with TRBJ2-7; 8 nucleotides match TRBD1. The germline CDR1 and CDR2 sequences are KGHSH and LQKENI. V was pared by 1 base and J by 2 bases, with 4 bases of the junction left unmatched. This CDR3 has 15 amino acids. CDR3: CASSPRDRFPYEQYF. CDR3 DNA sequence: TGTGCCAGCTCACCACGGGACAGGTTCCCCTACGAGCAGTACTTC.

Of note for this clone: At one of its ends the junction is not consistent with the germline gene, which may arise from a read error. V is TRBV7-2 and J is TRBJ2-7; perhaps TRBD2 as D (5 bases). CDR3 length: 17 amino acids. Per the germline V gene, CDR1 is SGHTA and CDR2 is FQGNSA. The CDR3 region has the DNA TGCGCCAGCAGCCAAGATTATAATATCTTCGGGGCCTACGAGCAGTACTTC. Its translation is CASSQDYNIFGAYEQYF.

The rearrangement joins TRBV19 to TRBJ2-1; D is possibly TRBD1 (6 bases). From germline, CDR1 is LNHDA and CDR2 SQIVND (reference sequence). The V and J ends lost 9 bases and 3 bases respectively, with 9 bases between them. CDR3 length: 12 residues. The DNA for the CDR3 is TGTGCCAGCCAACAGGGCTACAATGAGCAGTTCTTC. This translates into CASQQGYNEQFF.

This chain links TRBV21-1 with TRBJ2-7; the D segment call TRBD1 is taken from the table without a DNA check. TRBV21-1 is assigned pseudogene status. The CDR3 has 14 amino acids. This chain's CDR3 is CASSKGDKSYEQYF. DNA for the CDR3: TGTGCCAGCAGCAAAGGGGACAAATCCTACGAGCAGTACTTC.

The chain has TRBV2 and TRBJ1-1; D ambiguous. The CDR3 loop spans 12 amino acids. Germline lookup yields CDR1 SNHLY and CDR2 FYNNEI. Trimming removed 9 bases from V and 0 bases from J, with 8 bases in between. In DNA form, the CDR3 reads TGTGCCAGGGGATCGGTGAACACTGAAGCTTTCTTT. Translated: CARGSVNTEAFF. The full variable domain, with the rest looked up from reference TRBV2 and TRBJ1-1, is EPEVTQTPSHQVTQMGQEVILRCVPISNHLYFYWYRQILGQKVEFLVSFYNNEISEKSEIFDDQFSVERPDGSNFTLKIRSTKLEDSAMYFCARGSVNTEAFFGQGTRLTVV.

CDR3 DNA sequence: TGTGCCAGCAGCCAAGTTTTGCGGCCATCCCCCAAAAACATTCAGTACTTC. Its translation: CASSQVLRPSPKNIQYF. The genes are TRBV4-2 and TRBJ2-4; D unresolved. Germline V gene data show CDR1 as LGHNA and CDR2 as YNFKEQ. V lost 1 base and J lost 2, with 15 bases in between. CDR3 length: 17 residues.

This clone is classed as medium-sized (0.01 to 0.1%). The rearrangement uses TRBV7-2 and TRBJ1-5; 7 bases are a match to TRBD1. V trimming: 1 base; J trimming: 0 bases; junction bases outside the gene matches: 6. In germline, CDR1 is SGHTA, CDR2 FQGNSA. The CDR3 has 17 residues. The DNA for the CDR3 is TGTGCCAGCAGCTTAGAGGGGGCAGGGGGTAGCAATCAGCCCCAGCATTTT. Translated: CASSLEGAGGSNQPQHF.

The V call is TRBV19, the J call TRBJ1-2; D uncertain. V was trimmed by 6 bases and J by 8 bases, leaving 13 bases between them. The germline V gene has CDR1 LNHDA and CDR2 SQIVND (reference sequence). This CDR3 contains 12 residues. The CDR3 region is CASRYGREGYTF. CDR3 DNA sequence: TGTGCCAGTAGATACGGTCGGGAAGGCTACACCTTC.

This clone was observed a handful of times. J is TRBJ1-1 and V is TRBV2; the match to TRBD1 covers 9 bases. V shed 7 bases, J shed 0 bases, and the junction held 9 bases outside the gene matches. The V gene's germline CDR1 is SNHLY and CDR2 FYNNEI. The CDR3 is made up of 16 amino acids. The CDR3 DNA is TGTGCCAGCAAATTGACAGGGGGTGGGATGAACACTGAAGCTTTCTTT. Its translation is CASKLTGGGMNTEAFF. Drawing the rest from reference TRBV2 and TRBJ1-1, the complete variable domain is EPEVTQTPSHQVTQMGQEVILRCVPISNHLYFYWYRQILGQKVEFLVSFYNNEISEKSEIFDDQFSVERPDGSNFTLKIRSTKLEDSAMYFCASKLTGGGMNTEAFFGQGTRLTVV.

The chain is built from TRBV30 and TRBJ2-1; no firm D call. Germline lookup yields CDR1 GTSNPN and CDR2 SVGIG (reference sequence). This CDR3 contains 18 residues. CDR3 region: CAGMGFLYPRSSYNEQFF. Here the CDR3 DNA reads TGTGCTGGGATGGGATTCCTATACCCCAGGAGCTCCTACAATGAGCAGTTCTTC. Combining the CDR3 with reference TRBV30 and TRBJ2-1 gives the whole variable domain SQTIHQWPATLVQPVGSPLSLECTVEGTSNPNLYWYRQAAGRGLQLLFYSVGIGQISSEVPQNLSASRPQDRQFILSSKKLLLSDSGFYLCAGMGFLYPRSSYNEQFFGPGTRLTVL.